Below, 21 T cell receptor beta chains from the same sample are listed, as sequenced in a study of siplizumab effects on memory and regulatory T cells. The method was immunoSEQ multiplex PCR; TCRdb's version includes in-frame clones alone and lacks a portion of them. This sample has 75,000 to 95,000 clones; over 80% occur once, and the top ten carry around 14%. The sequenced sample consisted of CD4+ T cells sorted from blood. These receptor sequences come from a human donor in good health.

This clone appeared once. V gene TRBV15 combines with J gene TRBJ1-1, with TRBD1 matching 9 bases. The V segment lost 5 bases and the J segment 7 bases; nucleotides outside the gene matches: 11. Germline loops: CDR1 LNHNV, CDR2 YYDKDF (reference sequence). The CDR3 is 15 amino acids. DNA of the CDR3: TGTGCCACCAGCCCGGGGGGACAGGGCCGCGGTGAAGCTTTCTTT. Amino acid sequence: CATSPGGQGRGEAFF.

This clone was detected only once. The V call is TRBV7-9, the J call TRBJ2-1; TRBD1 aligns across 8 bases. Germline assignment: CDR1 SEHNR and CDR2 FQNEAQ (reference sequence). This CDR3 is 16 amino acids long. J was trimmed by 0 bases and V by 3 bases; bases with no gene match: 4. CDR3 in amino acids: CASSFITGGSYNEQFF. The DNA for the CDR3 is TGTGCCAGCAGCTTCATAACAGGGGGCTCCTACAATGAGCAGTTCTTC. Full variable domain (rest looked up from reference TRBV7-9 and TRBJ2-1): DTGVSQNPRHKITKRGQNVTFRCDPISEHNRLYWYRQTLGQGPEFLTYFQNEAQLEKSRLLSDRFSAERPKGSFSTLEIQRTEQGDSAMYLCASSFITGGSYNEQFFGPGTRLTVL.

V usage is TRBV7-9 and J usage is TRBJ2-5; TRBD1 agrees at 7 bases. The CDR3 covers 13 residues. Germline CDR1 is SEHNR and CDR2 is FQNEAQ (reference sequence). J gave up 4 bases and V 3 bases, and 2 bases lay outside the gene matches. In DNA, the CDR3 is TGTGCCAGCAGCTTCTACAGGGGAGAGACCCAGTACTTC. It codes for CASSFYRGETQYF.

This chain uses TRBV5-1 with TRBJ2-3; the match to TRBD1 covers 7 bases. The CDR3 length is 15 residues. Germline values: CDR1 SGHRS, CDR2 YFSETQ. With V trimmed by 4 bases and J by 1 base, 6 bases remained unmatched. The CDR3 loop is CASSPRTGRTDTQYF. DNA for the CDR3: TGCGCCAGCAGCCCACGGACAGGCCGCACAGATACGCAGTATTTT.

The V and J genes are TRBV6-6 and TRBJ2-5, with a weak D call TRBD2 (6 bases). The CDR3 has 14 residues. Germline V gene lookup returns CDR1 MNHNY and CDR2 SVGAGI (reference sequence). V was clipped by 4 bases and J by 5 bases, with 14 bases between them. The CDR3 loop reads CASSSPGSGETQYF. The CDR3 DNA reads TGTGCCAGCAGTTCGCCCGGGAGTGGGGAGACCCAGTACTTC.

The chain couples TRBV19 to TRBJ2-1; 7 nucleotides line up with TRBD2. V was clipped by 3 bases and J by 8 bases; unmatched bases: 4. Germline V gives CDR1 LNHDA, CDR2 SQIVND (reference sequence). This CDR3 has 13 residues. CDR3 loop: CASSISRGDEQFF. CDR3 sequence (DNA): TGTGCCAGTAGTATCTCTCGGGGGGATGAGCAGTTCTTC. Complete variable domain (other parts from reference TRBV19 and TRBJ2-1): DGGITQSPKYLFRKEGQNVTLSCEQNLNHDAMYWYRQDPGQGLRLIYYSQIVNDFQKGDIAEGYSVSREKKESFPLTVTSAQKNPTAFYLCASSISRGDEQFFGPGTRLTVL.

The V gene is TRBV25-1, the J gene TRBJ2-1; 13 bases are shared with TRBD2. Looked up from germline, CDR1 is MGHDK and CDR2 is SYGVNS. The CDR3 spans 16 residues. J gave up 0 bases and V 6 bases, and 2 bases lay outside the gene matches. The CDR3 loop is CASRTSGGNSYNEQFF. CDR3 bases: TGTGCCAGCAGGACTAGCGGGGGGAACTCCTACAATGAGCAGTTCTTC.

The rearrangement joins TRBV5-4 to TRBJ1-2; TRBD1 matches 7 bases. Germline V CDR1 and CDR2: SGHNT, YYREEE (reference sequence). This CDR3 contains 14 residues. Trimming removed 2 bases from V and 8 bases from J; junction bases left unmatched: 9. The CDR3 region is CASSFIGGAQGYTF. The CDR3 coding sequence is TGTGCCAGCAGCTTCATAGGGGGCGCTCAGGGCTACACCTTC.

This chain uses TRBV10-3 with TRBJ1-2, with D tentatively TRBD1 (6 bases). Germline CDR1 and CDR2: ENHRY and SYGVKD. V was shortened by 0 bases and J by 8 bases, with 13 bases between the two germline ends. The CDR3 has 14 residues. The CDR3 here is CAISESKTGFGYTF. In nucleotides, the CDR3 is TGTGCCATCAGTGAGTCGAAAACAGGGTTCGGCTACACCTTC.

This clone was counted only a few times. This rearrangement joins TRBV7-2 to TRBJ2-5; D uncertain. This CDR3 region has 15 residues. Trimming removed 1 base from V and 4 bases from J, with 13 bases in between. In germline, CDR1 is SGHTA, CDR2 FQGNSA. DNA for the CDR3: TGTGCCAGCAGCTTAGGCGGCCCTAGTCCAGAGACCCAGTACTTC. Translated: CASSLGGPSPETQYF.

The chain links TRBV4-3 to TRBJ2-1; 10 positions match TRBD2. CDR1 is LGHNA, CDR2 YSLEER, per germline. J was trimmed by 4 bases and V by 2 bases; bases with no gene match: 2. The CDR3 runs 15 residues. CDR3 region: CASSQQTSGYNEQFF. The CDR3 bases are TGCGCCAGCAGCCAACAGACTAGCGGGTACAATGAGCAGTTCTTC.

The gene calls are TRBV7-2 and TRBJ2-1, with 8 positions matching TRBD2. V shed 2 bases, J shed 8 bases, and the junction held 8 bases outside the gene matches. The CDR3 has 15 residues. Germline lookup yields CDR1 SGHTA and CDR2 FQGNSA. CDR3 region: CASSLSIGRAHEQFF. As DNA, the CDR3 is TGTGCCAGCAGCTTAAGTATCGGGAGGGCCCATGAGCAGTTCTTC.

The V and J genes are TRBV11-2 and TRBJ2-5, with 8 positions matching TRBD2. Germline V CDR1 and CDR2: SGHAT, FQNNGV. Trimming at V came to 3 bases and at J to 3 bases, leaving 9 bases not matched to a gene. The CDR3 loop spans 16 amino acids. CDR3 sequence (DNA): TGTGCCAGCAGCTTCTATGAGCGGGAGTTAAAAGAGACCCAGTACTTC. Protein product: CASSFYERELKETQYF.

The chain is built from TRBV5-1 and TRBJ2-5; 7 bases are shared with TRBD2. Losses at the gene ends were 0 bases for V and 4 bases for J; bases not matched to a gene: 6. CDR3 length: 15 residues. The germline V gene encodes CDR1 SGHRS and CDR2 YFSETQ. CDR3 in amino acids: CASSLGGRALETQYF. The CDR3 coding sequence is TGCGCCAGCAGCTTGGGAGGGAGGGCATTAGAGACCCAGTACTTC.

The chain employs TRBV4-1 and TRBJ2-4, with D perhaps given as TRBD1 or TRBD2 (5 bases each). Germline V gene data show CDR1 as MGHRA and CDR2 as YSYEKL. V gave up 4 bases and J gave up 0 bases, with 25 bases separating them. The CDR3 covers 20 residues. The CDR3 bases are TGCGCCAGCAGCCTTTCTGGGACCCGACAGCTTACGCTAGCCAAAAACATTCAGTACTTC. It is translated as CASSLSGTRQLTLAKNIQYF.

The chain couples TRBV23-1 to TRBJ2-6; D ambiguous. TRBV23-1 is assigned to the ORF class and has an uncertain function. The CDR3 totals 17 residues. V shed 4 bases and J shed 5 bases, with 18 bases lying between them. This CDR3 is CASSRIRQQSRANVLTF. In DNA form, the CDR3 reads TGCGCCAGCAGTCGTATCAGGCAACAAAGTCGGGCCAACGTCCTGACTTTC.

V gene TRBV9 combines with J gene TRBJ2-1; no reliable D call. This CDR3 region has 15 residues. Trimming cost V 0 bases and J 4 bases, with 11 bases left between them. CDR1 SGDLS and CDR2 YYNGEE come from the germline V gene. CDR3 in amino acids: CASSVGLPNYNEQFF. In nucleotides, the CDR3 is TGTGCCAGCAGCGTAGGCCTGCCAAATTACAATGAGCAGTTCTTC.

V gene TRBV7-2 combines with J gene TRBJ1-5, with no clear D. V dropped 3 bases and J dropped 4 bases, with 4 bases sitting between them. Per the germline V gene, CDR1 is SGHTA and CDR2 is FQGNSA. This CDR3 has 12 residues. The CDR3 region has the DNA TGTGCCAGCAGCTTTCGTAATCAGCCCCAGCATTTT. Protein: CASSFRNQPQHF.

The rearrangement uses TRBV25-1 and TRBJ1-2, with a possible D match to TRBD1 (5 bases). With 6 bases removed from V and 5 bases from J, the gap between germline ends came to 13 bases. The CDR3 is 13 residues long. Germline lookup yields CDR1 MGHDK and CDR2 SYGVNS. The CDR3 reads CASSPPGSYGYTF. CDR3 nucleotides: TGTGCCAGCAGCCCCCCAGGGAGTTATGGCTACACCTTC.

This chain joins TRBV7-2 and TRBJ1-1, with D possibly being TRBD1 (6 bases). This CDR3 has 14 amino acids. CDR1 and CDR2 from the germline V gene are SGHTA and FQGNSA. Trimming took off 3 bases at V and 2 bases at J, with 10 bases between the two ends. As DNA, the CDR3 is TGTGCCAGCAGCTTCTCACAGGGCAACACTGAAGCTTTCTTT. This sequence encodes CASSFSQGNTEAFF.

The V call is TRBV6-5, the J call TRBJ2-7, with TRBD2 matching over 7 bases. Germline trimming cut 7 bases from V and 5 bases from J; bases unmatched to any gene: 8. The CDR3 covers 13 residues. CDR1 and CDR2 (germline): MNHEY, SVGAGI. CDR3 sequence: CASTRGSGHEQYF. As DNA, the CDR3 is TGTGCCAGCACCCGCGGGAGCGGCCACGAGCAGTACTTC.